The rows below give T cell receptor beta chains drawn from one sample of a study of blood T cell repertoires in COVID-19. Measured with immunoSEQ multiplex PCR; TCRdb has only the in-frame clones, and not every one. Among approximately 300,000 clones, 90% were seen once, and the ten largest hold less than 4%. Material for sequencing was PBMCs or T cells enriched from blood (not recorded which). The receptors originated from a woman in her thirties who had been exposed to COVID-19. Both conserved end residues are part of each CDR3. Fields, in order: clone size, V gene, CDR3 length, J gene, D gene, CDR3 protein, CDR3 DNA. D genes are given only for firm matches. Clone size is shown for a subset of rows, as once, few, many or a class of expanded clone.

NA	TRBV13	15	TRBJ2-5	TRBD1	CASSAEGARGETQYF	TGTGCCAGCAGCGCAGAGGGGGCCAGGGGAGAGACCCAGTACTTC
NA	TRBV5-1	15	TRBJ2-7	NA	CASSLVRTLTYEQYF	TGCGCCAGCAGCTTGGTAAGGACACTCACCTACGAGCAGTACTTC
NA	TRBV12-3/TRBV12-4	13	TRBJ1-2	TRBD1	CASSRTGSYGYTF	TGTGCCAGCAGTAGGACAGGGTCCTATGGCTACACCTTC
NA	TRBV6-5	13	TRBJ1-5	TRBD1	CASRQGSNQPQHF	TGTGCCAGCCGACAGGGTTCCAATCAGCCCCAGCATTTT
NA	TRBV5-8	15	TRBJ1-5	NA	CASSSRGGSNQPQHF	TGTGCCAGCAGCTCCCGAGGGGGAAGCAATCAGCCCCAGCATTTT
NA	TRBV5-1	11	TRBJ2-7	NA	CASREDYEQYF	TGCGCCAGCAGAGAGGACTACGAGCAGTACTTC
NA	TRBV5-4	14	TRBJ1-1	NA	CASSARTPNTEAFF	TGTGCCAGCAGCGCCCGGACTCCTAACACTGAAGCTTTCTTT
NA	TRBV11-2	15	TRBJ2-3	TRBD2	CASSLWLAGADTQYF	TGTGCCAGCAGCTTATGGTTAGCGGGTGCAGATACGCAGTATTTT
NA	TRBV2	13	TRBJ1-2	TRBD1	CASRKGQFYGYTF	TGTGCCAGCAGGAAGGGACAGTTCTATGGCTACACCTTC
NA	TRBV18	14	TRBJ1-2	NA	CASSPGGEGYGYTF	TGTGCCAGCTCACCAGGGGGGGAAGGCTATGGCTACACCTTC
NA	TRBV7-2	16	TRBJ1-4	NA	CASSYYPGHNNEKLFF	TGTGCCAGCAGCTATTATCCGGGACACAATAATGAAAAACTGTTTTTT
NA	TRBV7-2	13	TRBJ2-7	NA	CASSLGSPQEQYF	TGTGCCAGCAGCTTAGGGAGCCCGCAAGAGCAGTACTTC
NA	TRBV4-1	18	TRBJ2-3	TRBD2	CASSQDLGLARSTDTQYF	TGCGCCAGCAGCCAAGATCTTGGACTAGCTCGAAGCACAGATACGCAGTATTTT
NA	TRBV6-4	16	TRBJ1-3	TRBD1	CASRKMTGNSGNTIYF	TGTGCCAGCAGAAAGATGACAGGGAACTCTGGAAACACCATATATTTT
NA	TRBV19	16	TRBJ2-1	TRBD2	CASSIVAGGIYNEQFF	TGTGCCAGTAGTATAGTAGCGGGGGGCATCTACAATGAGCAGTTCTTC
NA	TRBV7-9	14	TRBJ2-5	NA	CASSLVAREETQYF	TGTGCCAGCAGCTTAGTCGCCAGGGAAGAGACCCAGTACTTC
NA	TRBV5-1	13	TRBJ1-3	TRBD1	CASSNRGGNTIYF	TGCGCCAGCAGCAACAGGGGGGGAAACACCATATATTTT
NA	TRBV6-1	14	TRBJ1-3	NA	CASSDRGAGNTIYF	TGTGCCAGCAGTGACAGGGGAGCTGGAAACACCATATATTTT
once	TRBV28	14	TRBJ1-2	NA	CASSISGQRYGYTF	TGTGCCAGCAGTATATCTGGACAGCGGTATGGCTACACCTTC
NA	TRBV19	15	TRBJ2-7	TRBD1	CASRQPGTGPYEQYF	TGTGCCAGTAGACAGCCTGGGACAGGGCCCTACGAGCAGTACTTC
once	TRBV4-2	16	TRBJ1-5	TRBD1	CASSQDRDRGYQPQHF	TGTGCCAGCAGCCAAGATCGGGACAGGGGTTATCAGCCCCAGCATTTT
NA	TRBV10-2	15	TRBJ2-7	TRBD1	CASREQGFASYEQYF	TGCGCCAGCAGGGAACAGGGGTTTGCCTCCTACGAGCAGTACTTC
NA	TRBV2	13	TRBJ1-2	NA	CASSYGLNYGYTF	TGTGCCAGCTCGTACGGGTTGAACTATGGCTACACCTTC